This TCR beta chain was captured in a study of cytomegalovirus exposure and HLA in healthy donors. Use of 60 Vbeta and 13 Jbeta primers characterized the PCR. Profiled with immunoSEQ multiplex PCR; TCRdb holds only in-frame clones, not every one. The sample data list 130,000 or so clones. Per germline, CDR1 MNHEY and CDR2 SMNVEV (reference sequence). V was clipped by 5 bases and J by 1 base, with 14 bases between them. The CDR3 is 15 amino acids. Regarding donors, all were healthy bone marrow donors. The sample was PBMCs. The chain combines TRBV27 with TRBJ1-1; tentatively, D is TRBD1 (6 bases). This clonotype was sampled from a man aged 18 to 35 in good health and CMV-seronegative. The CDR3 DNA follows: TGTGCCAGCAGTCTATACAGGGTGCGGAACACTGAAGCTTTCTTT. It yields the protein CASSLYRVRNTEAFF.